The clone carrying this T cell receptor beta chain was picked up one time. Its antigen is unidentified. This table comes from immunoSEQ multiplex PCR, and its TCRdb copy is limited to in-frame clones, with some not included. The data hold about 120,000 clones, with about 94% observed a single time. The record originates from a study of T cell responses to AZD1222 COVID-19 vaccine. General study results and limits: Across the whole spike, CD4 TCRs peaked at regions 160-218 and 743-854. The sample set comprised mostly white British donors with more females, and clonal diversity was possibly underestimated.

V lost 7 bases, J lost 8 bases, and 17 bases lay in between. CDR3 length: 14 residues. Germline CDR1 is WSHSY and CDR2 is SAAADI. The sample here was peripheral blood, taken 28 days after the second AZD1222 dose. The clonotype originates from an adult who received the AZD1222 COVID-19 vaccine. The rearrangement uses TRBV10-2 and TRBJ1-4; D may be TRBD1 (5 bases). The CDR3 DNA sequence: TGCGCCAGCATGTCCGGGGCGCGATACGAAAAACTGTTTTTT. Its translation: CASMSGARYEKLFF.